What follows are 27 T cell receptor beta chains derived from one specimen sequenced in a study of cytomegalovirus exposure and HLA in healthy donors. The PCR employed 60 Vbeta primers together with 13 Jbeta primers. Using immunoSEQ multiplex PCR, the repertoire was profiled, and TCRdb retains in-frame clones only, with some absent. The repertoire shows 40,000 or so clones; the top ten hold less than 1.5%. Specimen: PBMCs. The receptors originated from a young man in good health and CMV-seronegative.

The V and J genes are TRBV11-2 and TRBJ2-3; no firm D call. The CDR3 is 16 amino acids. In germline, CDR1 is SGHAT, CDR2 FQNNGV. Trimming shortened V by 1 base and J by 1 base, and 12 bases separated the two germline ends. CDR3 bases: TGTGCCAGCAGCTTAGCAAGCTCTACTCGCACAGATACGCAGTATTTT. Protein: CASSLASSTRTDTQYF.

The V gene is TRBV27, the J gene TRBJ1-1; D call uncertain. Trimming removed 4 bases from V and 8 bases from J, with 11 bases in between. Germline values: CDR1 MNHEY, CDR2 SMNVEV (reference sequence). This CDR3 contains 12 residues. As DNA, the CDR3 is TGTGCCAGCAGTTACCCCGGAGGAGAAGCTTTCTTT. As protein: CASSYPGGEAFF.

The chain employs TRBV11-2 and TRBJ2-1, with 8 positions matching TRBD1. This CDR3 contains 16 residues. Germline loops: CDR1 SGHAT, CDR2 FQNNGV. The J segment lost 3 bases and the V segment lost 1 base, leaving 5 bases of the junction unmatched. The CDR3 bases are TGTGCCAGCAGCTTAGTGACAGGGGTGGGCTACAATGAGCAGTTCTTC. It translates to CASSLVTGVGYNEQFF.

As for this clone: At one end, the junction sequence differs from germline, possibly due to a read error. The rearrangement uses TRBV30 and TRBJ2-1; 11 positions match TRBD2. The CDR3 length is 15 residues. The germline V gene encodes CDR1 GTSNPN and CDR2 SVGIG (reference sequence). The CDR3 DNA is TGTGCCGGGAGGGGGGGACTAGCGGCTTACAATGAGCAGTTCTTC. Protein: CAGRGGLAAYNEQFF. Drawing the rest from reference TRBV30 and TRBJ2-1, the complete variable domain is SQTIHQWPATLVQPVGSPLSLECTVEGTSNPNLYWYRQAAGRGLQLLFYSVGIGQISSEVPQNLSASRPQDRQFILSSKKLLLSDSGFYLCAGRGGLAAYNEQFFGPGTRLTVL.

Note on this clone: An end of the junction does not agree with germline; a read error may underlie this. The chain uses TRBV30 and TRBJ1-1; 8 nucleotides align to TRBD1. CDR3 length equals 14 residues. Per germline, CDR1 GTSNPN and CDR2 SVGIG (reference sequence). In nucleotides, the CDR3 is TGTGCCTGGAGCTCCGGACAGGGATGGACTGAAGATTTCTTT. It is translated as CAWSSGQGWTEDFF.

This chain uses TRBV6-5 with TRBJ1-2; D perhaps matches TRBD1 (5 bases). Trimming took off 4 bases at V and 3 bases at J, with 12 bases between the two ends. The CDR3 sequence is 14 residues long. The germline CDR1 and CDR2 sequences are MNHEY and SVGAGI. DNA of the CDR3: TGTGCCAGCAGTTCGGGGGGGAGCGACTATGGCTACACCTTC. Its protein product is CASSSGGSDYGYTF.

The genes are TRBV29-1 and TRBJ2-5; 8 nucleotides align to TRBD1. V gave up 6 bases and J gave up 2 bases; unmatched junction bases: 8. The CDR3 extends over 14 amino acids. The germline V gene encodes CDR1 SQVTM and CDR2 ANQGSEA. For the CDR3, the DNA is TGCAGCGTCACCGGGACAGGATCTCAAGAGACCCAGTACTTC. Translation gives CSVTGTGSQETQYF.

The CDR3 nucleotides read TGCGCCAGCAGCTTGGACGGGGGTGAACAGCCCCAGCATTTT. Its protein is CASSLDGGEQPQHF. The rearrangement links TRBV5-1 to TRBJ1-5; D is possibly TRBD1 (5 bases). Deletions cut 0 bases from V and 7 bases from J, with 11 bases between. The CDR3 runs to 14 residues. Germline V gene sequence: CDR1 SGHRS, CDR2 YFSETQ.

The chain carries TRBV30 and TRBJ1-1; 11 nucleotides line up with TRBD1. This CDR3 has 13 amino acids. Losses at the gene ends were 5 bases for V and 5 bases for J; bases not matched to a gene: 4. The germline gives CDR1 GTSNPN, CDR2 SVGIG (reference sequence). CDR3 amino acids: CAWERDRGTEAFF. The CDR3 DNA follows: TGTGCCTGGGAACGGGACAGGGGGACTGAAGCTTTCTTT.

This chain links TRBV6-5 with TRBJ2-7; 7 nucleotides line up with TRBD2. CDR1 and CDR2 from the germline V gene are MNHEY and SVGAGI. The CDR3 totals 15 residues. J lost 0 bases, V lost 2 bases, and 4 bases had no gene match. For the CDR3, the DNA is TGTGCCAGCAGTTACAGGCCTAGCGGCTCCTACGAGCAGTACTTC. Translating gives CASSYRPSGSYEQYF.

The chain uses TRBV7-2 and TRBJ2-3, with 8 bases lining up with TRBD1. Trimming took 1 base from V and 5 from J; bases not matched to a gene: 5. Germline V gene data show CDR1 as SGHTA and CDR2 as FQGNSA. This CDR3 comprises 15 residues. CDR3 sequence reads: CASSLVGQDLDTQYF. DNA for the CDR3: TGTGCCAGCAGCTTAGTGGGACAGGACCTAGATACGCAGTATTTT.

This CDR3 reads CASSPNPVYEQYF. The CDR3 nucleotides are TGTGCCAGCAGCCCGAACCCGGTCTACGAGCAGTACTTC. The chain couples TRBV13 to TRBJ2-7; unclear D gene. With 5 bases removed from V and 3 bases from J, the gap between germline ends came to 11 bases. This CDR3 contains 13 residues. Germline assignment: CDR1 PRHDT and CDR2 FYEKMQ (reference sequence).

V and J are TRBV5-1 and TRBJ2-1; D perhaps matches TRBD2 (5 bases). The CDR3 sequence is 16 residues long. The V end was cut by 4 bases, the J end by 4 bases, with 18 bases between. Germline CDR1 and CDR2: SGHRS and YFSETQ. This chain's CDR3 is CASSIGGPPPYNEQFF. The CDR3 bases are TGCGCCAGCAGCATAGGAGGACCCCCCCCGTACAATGAGCAGTTCTTC.

The CDR3 DNA reads TGTGCCAGCTCACCTGGGGCCAGGGAAGCTAACTATGGCTACACCTTC. Its translation is CASSPGAREANYGYTF. The chain joins TRBV18 to TRBJ1-2, with a weak D call TRBD1 (5 bases). Germline assignment: CDR1 KGHSH and CDR2 LQKENI. The V and J ends lost 3 bases and 0 bases respectively, with 14 bases between them. The CDR3 has 16 amino acids.

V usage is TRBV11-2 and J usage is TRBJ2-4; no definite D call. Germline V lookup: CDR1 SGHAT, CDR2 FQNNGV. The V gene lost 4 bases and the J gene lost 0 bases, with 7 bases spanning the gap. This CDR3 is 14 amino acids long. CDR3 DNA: TGTGCCAGCAGCTCCAGATTAGCCAAAAACATTCAGTACTTC. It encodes CASSSRLAKNIQYF. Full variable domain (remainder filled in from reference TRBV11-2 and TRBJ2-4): EAGVAQSPRYKIIEKRQSVAFWCNPISGHATLYWYQQILGQGPKLLIQFQNNGVVDDSQLPKDRFSAERLKGVDSTLKIQPAKLEDSAVYLCASSSRLAKNIQYFGAGTRLSVL.

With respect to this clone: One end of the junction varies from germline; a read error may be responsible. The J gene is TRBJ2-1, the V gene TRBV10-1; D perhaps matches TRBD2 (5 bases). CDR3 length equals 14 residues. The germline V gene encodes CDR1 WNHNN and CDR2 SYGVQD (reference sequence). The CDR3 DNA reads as TGCGCCAGCGGATCAGGAGGCTCCGACAATGAGCAGTTCTTC. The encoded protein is CASGSGGSDNEQFF.

CDR3 sequence reads: CASSGNRGSAYEQYF. CDR3 DNA: TGTGCCAGCAGCGGGAACAGGGGTAGCGCCTACGAGCAGTACTTC. The chain joins TRBV7-9 to TRBJ2-7, with TRBD1 identical over 7 bases. This CDR3 is 15 amino acids long. Germline assignment: CDR1 SEHNR and CDR2 FQNEAQ (reference sequence). V lost 5 bases to trimming and J lost 2 bases; unmatched junction nucleotides: 9.

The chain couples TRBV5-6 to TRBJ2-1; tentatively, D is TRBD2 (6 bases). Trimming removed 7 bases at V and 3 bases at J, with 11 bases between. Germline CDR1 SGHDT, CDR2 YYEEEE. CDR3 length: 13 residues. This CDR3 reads CASASGSYNEQFF. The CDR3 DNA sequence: TGTGCCAGCGCGTCCGGGAGCTACAATGAGCAGTTCTTC.

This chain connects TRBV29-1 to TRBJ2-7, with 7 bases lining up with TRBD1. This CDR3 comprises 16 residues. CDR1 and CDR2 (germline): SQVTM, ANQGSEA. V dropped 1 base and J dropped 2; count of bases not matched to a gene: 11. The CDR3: CSVEGGTVGSTYEQYF. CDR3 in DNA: TGCAGCGTTGAAGGGGGGACAGTAGGATCCACCTACGAGCAGTACTTC.

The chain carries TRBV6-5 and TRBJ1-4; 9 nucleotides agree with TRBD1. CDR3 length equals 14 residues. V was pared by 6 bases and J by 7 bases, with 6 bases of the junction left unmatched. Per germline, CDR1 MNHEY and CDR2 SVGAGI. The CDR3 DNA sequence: TGTGCCAGCAGGCCGGGACAGGGAAGTGAAAAACTGTTTTTT. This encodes CASRPGQGSEKLFF.

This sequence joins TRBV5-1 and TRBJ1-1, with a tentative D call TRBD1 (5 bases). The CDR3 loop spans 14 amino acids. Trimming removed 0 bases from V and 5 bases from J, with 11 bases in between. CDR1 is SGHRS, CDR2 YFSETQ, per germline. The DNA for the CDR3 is TGCGCCAGCAGCTTGGTAGGGGTTTATACTGAAGCTTTCTTT. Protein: CASSLVGVYTEAFF. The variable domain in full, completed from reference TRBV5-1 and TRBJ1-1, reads KAGVTQTPRYLIKTRGQQVTLSCSPISGHRSVSWYQQTPGQGLQFLFEYFSETQRNKGNFPGRFSGRQFSNSRSEMNVSTLELGDSALYLCASSLVGVYTEAFFGQGTRLTVV.

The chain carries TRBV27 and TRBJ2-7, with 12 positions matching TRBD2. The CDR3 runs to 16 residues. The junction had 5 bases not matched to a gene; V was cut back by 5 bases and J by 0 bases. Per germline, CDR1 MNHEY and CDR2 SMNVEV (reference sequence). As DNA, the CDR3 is TGTGCCAGCAGTAAGGGACTAGCGGGCATCTCCTACGAGCAGTACTTC. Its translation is CASSKGLAGISYEQYF.

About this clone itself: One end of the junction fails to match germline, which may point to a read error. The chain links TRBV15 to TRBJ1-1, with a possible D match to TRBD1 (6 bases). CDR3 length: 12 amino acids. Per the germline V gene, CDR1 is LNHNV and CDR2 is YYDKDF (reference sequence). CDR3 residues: CATSRDQTGHWF. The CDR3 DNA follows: TGTGCCACCAGCAGAGATCAAACGGGACATTGGTTT.

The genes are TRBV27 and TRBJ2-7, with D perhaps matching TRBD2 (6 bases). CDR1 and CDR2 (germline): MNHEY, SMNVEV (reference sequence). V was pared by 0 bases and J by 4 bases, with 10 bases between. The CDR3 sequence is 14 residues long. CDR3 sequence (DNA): TGTGCCAGCAGTTTATCGGCCGGAGGGTACGAGCAGTACTTC. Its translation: CASSLSAGGYEQYF.

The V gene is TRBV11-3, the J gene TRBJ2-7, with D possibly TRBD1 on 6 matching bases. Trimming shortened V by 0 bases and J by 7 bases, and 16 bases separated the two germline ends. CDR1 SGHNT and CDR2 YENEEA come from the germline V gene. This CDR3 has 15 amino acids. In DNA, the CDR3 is TGTGCCAGCAGCTTAGATGGGAACAGGGCTGGTGAGCAGTACTTC. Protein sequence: CASSLDGNRAGEQYF.

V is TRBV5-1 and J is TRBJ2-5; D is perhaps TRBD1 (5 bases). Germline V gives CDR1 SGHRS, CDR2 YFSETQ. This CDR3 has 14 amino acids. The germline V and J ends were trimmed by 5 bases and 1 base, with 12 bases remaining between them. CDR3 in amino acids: CASSGAGFQETQYF. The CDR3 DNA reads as TGCGCCAGCAGTGGGGCCGGATTCCAAGAGACCCAGTACTTC.

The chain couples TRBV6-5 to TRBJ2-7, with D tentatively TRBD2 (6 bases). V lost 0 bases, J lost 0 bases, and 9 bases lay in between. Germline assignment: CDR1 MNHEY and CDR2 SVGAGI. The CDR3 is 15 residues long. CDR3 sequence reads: CASSYSIGSSYEQYF. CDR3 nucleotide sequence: TGTGCCAGCAGTTACTCTATCGGGAGCTCCTACGAGCAGTACTTC.